This TCR beta chain was identified in a study of shared clonotypes between healthy human individuals. V was clipped by 0 bases and J by 7 bases; unmatched bases: 7. CDR3 size: 15 residues. CDR1 SGHRS and CDR2 YFSETQ come from the germline V gene. The protocol was immunoSEQ multiplex PCR, while the TCRdb copy is restricted to in-frame clones and leaves out a portion. Among about 1 million clones listed, approximately 70% were seen once. The rearrangement uses TRBV5-1 and TRBJ2-7; 10 bases align to TRBD2. Sequenced material: memory CD4+ T cells sorted from blood. The subset here: CD45RA-negative fraction. This TCR came from a man younger than 30 in good health. CDR3 in DNA: TGCGCCAGCAGCTTGGAAGCGGGGGGGCCGACGGAGCAGTACTTC. This encodes CASSLEAGGPTEQYF.